The source of this T cell receptor (beta chain) is a study of cytomegalovirus exposure and HLA in healthy donors. This clone appeared once. The antigen remains unidentified. With 60 Vbeta and 13 Jbeta primers, the PCR was carried out. The method was immunoSEQ multiplex PCR; TCRdb's version includes in-frame clones alone and lacks a portion of them. Altogether about 160,000 clones are present, around 85% being singletons, with the ten largest covering 1%. Points from the study as a whole: For most TCR beta V segments, an earlier analysis put the productive rate at about 87% or about 30% of the time. Follow-up analysis later connected one missense variant in DCLRE1C with trimming of TCR beta V- and J-genes. A later analysis reported that several of the most significant clusters appeared to be linked to common viral pathogens, among them Epstein-Barr virus. Differences between HLA loci emerged in a later analysis of TCR association rates, with DRB1 most and HLA-C fewest.

V was clipped by 5 bases and J by 7 bases; unmatched bases: 1. The CDR3 is made up of 11 amino acids. Germline V lookup: CDR1 MNHEY, CDR2 SVGAGI. Material: PBMCs. This clonotype was obtained from a boy younger than 10 in good health and CMV-seronegative. The chain couples TRBV6-5 to TRBJ2-7, with 8 bases lining up with TRBD1. The CDR3 DNA reads as TGTGCCAGCAGTCAGGGGGCGGAGCAGTACTTC. Translating it yields CASSQGAEQYF.